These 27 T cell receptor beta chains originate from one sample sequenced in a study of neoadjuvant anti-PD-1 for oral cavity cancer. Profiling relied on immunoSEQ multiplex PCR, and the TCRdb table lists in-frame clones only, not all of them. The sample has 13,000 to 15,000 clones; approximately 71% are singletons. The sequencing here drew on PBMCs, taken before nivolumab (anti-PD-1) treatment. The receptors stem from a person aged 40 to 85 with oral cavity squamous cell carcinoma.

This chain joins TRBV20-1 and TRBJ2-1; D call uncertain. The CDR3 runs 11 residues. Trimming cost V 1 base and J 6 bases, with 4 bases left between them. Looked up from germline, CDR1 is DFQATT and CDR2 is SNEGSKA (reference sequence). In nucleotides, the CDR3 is TGCAGTGCTAGAGGGGTCAATGAGCAGTTCTTC. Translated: CSARGVNEQFF.

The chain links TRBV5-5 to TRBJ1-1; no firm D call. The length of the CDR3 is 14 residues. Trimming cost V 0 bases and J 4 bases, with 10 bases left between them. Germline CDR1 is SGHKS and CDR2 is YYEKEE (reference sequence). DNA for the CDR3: TGTGCCAGCAGCTTGGTAGGCAGGTCCACTGAAGCTTTCTTT. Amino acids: CASSLVGRSTEAFF.

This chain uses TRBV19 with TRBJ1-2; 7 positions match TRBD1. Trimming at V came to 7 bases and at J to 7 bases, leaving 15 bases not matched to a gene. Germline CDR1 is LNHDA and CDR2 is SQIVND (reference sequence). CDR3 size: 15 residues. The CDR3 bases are TGTGCCAGTAAGGAATCTCGGGACAGCACCTTTGGCTACACCTTC. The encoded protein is CASKESRDSTFGYTF.

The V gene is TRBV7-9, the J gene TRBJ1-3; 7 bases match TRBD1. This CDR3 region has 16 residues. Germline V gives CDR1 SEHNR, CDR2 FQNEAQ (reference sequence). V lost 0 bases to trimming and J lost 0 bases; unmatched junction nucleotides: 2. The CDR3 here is CASSLAGTDSGNTIYF. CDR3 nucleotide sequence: TGTGCCAGCAGCTTAGCTGGGACAGACTCTGGAAACACCATATATTTT. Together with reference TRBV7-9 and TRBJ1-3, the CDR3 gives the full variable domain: DTGVSQNPRHKITKRGQNVTFRCDPISEHNRLYWYRQTLGQGPEFLTYFQNEAQLEKSRLLSDRFSAERPKGSFSTLEIQRTEQGDSAMYLCASSLAGTDSGNTIYFGEGSWLTVV.

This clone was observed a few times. The CDR3 coding sequence is TGTGCCAGCAGTGACAAGGGACCGAATAGCAATCAGCCCCAGCATTTT. It codes for CASSDKGPNSNQPQHF. The rearrangement joins TRBV6-4 to TRBJ1-5; maybe TRBD1 (5 bases). V lost 2 bases to trimming and J lost 0 bases, with 11 bases between them. Germline assignment: CDR1 MRHNA and CDR2 SNTAGT. The CDR3 is made up of 16 amino acids.

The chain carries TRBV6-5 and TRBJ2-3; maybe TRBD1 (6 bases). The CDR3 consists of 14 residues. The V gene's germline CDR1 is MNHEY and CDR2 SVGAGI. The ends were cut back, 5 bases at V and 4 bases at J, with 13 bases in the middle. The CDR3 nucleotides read TGTGCCAGCAGTCCACAGGGTTTCGCAGATACGCAGTATTTT. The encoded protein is CASSPQGFADTQYF.

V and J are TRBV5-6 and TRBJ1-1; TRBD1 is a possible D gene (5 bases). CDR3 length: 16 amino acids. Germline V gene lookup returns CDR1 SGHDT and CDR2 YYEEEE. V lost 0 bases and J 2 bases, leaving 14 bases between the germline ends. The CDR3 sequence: CASSLAGENINTEAFF. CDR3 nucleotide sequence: TGTGCCAGCAGCTTGGCGGGGGAGAATATTAACACTGAAGCTTTCTTT.

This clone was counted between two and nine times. CDR3 sequence: CATSRDRGGGEQFF. The CDR3 coding sequence is TGTGCCACCAGCAGAGATAGAGGTGGAGGTGAGCAGTTCTTC. The chain carries TRBV15 and TRBJ2-1; weak D call: TRBD2 (5 bases). This CDR3 region has 14 residues. Germline V CDR1 and CDR2: LNHNV, YYDKDF (reference sequence). The V gene lost 0 bases and the J gene lost 9 bases, with 12 bases spanning the gap.

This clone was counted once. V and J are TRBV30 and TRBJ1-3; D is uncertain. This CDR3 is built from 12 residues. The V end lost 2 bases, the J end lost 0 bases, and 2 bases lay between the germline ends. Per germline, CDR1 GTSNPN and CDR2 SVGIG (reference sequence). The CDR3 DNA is TGTGCCTGGAGTAACTCTGGAAACACCATATATTTT. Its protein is CAWSNSGNTIYF. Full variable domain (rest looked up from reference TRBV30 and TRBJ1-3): SQTIHQWPATLVQPVGSPLSLECTVEGTSNPNLYWYRQAAGRGLQLLFYSVGIGQISSEVPQNLSASRPQDRQFILSSKKLLLSDSGFYLCAWSNSGNTIYFGEGSWLTVV.

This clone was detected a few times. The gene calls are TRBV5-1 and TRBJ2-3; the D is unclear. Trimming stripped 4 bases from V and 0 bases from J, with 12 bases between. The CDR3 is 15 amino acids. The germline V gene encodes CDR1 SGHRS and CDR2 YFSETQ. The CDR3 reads CASSDRTFSTDTQYF. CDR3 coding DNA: TGCGCCAGCAGCGACCGGACCTTTAGCACAGATACGCAGTATTTT.

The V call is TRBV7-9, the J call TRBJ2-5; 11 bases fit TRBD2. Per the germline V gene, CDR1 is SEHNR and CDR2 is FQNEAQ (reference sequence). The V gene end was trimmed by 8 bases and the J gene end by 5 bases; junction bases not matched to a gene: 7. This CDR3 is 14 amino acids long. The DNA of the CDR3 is TGTGCCAGCTACCTTAGCGGGGGGGCTGAGACCCAGTACTTC. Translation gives CASYLSGGAETQYF. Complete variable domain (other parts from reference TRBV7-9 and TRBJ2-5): DTGVSQNPRHKITKRGQNVTFRCDPISEHNRLYWYRQTLGQGPEFLTYFQNEAQLEKSRLLSDRFSAERPKGSFSTLEIQRTEQGDSAMYLCASYLSGGAETQYFGPGTRLLVL.

The CDR3 sequence is CASSVGRSYEKLFF. In DNA form, the CDR3 reads TGTGCCAGCAGCGTGGGACGATCGTATGAAAAACTGTTTTTT. The V call is TRBV9, the J call TRBJ1-4; D possibly corresponds to TRBD1 (5 bases). CDR1 SGDLS and CDR2 YYNGEE come from the germline V gene. The CDR3 runs 14 residues. V lost 2 bases to trimming and J lost 6 bases, with 11 bases between them.

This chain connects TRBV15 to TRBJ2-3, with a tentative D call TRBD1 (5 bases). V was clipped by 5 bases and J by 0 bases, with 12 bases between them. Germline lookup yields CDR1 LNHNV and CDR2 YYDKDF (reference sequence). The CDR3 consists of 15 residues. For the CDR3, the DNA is TGTGCCACCAGCTCAGGGCTTTTTAGCACAGATACGCAGTATTTT. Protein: CATSSGLFSTDTQYF.

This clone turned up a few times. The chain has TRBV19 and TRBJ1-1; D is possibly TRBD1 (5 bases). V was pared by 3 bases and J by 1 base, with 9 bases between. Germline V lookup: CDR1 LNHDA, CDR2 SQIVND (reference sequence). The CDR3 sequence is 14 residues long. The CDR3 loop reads CASSIEGRNTEAFF. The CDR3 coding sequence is TGTGCCAGTAGTATTGAGGGACGGAACACTGAAGCTTTCTTT.

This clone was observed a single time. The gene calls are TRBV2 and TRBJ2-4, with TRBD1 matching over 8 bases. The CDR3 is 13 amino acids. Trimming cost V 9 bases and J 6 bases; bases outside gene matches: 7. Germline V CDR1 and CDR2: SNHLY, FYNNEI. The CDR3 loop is CASRQGSGNIQYF. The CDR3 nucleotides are TGTGCCAGTAGACAGGGGAGTGGAAACATTCAGTACTTC.

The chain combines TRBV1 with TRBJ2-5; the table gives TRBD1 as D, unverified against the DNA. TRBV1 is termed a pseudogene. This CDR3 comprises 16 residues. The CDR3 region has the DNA TGCACCAGCAGCTTGTTCCAGGGCAGGGGGCAAGAGACCCAGTACTTC. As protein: CTSSLFQGRGQETQYF.

The CDR3 DNA reads as TGTGCCAGCAGCCTCTGGAGAAGCTCCTACGAGCAGTACTTC. Amino acid sequence: CASSLWRSSYEQYF. The chain recombines TRBV7-9 with TRBJ2-7; D unclear. Trimming pared 5 bases from V and 0 bases from J, leaving 11 bases between. This CDR3 comprises 14 residues. From germline, CDR1 is SEHNR and CDR2 FQNEAQ (reference sequence).

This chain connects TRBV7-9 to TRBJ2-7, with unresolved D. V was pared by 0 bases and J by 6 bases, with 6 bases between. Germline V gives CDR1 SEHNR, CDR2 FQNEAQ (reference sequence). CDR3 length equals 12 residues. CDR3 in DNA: TGTGCCAGCAGCTTAGCGCTGGTCGAGCAGTACTTC. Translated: CASSLALVEQYF.

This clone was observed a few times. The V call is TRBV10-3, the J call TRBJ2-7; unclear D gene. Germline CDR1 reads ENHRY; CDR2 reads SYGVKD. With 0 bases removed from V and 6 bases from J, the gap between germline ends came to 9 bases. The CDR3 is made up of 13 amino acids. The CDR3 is CAISESISAEQYF. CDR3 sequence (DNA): TGTGCCATCAGTGAGTCGATTTCGGCCGAGCAGTACTTC.

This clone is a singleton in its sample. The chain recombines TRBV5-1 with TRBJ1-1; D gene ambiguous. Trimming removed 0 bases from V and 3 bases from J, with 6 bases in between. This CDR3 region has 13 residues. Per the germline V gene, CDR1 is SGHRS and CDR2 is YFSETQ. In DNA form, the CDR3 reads TGCGCCAGCAGCTTGGCCGGTTACACTGAAGCTTTCTTT. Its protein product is CASSLAGYTEAFF.

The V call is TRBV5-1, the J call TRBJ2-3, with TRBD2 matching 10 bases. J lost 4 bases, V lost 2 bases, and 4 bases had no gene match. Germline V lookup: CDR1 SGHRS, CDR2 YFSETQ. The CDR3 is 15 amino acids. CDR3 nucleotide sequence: TGCGCCAGCAGCTTAGCGGGAGGGCGCCCAGATACGCAGTATTTT. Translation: CASSLAGGRPDTQYF.

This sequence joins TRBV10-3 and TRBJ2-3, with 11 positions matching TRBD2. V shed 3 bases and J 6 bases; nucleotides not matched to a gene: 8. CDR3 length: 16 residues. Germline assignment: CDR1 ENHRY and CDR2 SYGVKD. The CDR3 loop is CAISDPRLAGTDTQYF. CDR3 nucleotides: TGTGCCATCAGTGACCCCCGACTAGCGGGAACGGATACGCAGTATTTT.

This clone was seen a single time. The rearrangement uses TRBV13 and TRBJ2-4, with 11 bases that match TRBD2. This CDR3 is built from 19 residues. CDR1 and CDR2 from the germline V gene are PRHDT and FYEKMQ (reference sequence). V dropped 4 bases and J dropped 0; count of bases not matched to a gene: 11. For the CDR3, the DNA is TGTGCCAGCAGCTCGCTAGCGGGGGGCATAGGGGGAGCCAAAAACATTCAGTACTTC. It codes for CASSSLAGGIGGAKNIQYF.

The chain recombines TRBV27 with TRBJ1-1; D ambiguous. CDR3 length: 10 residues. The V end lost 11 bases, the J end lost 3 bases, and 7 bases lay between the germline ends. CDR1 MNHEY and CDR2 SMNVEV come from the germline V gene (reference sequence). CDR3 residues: CAGEDTEAFF. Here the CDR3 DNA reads TGTGCCGGGGAGGACACTGAAGCTTTCTTT.

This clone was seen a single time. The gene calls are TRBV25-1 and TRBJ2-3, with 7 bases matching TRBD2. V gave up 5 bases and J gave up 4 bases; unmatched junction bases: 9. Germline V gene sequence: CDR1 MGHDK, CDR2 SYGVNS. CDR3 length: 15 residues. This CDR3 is CASSYSGGGADTQYF. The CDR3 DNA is TGTGCCAGCAGTTACTCGGGAGGAGGTGCAGATACGCAGTATTTT.

CDR3 in DNA: TGCGCCAGCCGGGGGGAGACTGAAGCTTTCTTT. It codes for CASRGETEAFF. This chain joins TRBV5-1 and TRBJ1-1; D is possibly TRBD1 (5 bases). V gave up 7 bases and J gave up 5 bases, with 9 bases separating them. CDR1 is SGHRS and CDR2 is YFSETQ in the germline V gene. CDR3 length: 11 amino acids.

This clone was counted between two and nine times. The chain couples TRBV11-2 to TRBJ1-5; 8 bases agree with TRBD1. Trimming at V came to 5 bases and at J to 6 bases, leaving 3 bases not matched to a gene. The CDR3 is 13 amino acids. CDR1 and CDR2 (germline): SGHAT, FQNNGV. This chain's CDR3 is CASSPTGAQPQHF. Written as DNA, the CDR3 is TGTGCCAGCAGCCCGACAGGGGCTCAGCCCCAGCATTTT.